What follows are 6 T cell receptor beta chains derived from one specimen sequenced in a study of blood T cell repertoires in COVID-19. Produced via immunoSEQ multiplex PCR; TCRdb's table is partial and in-frame only. Here the sample spans roughly 69,000 clones, 80% to 90% being singletons. Material for sequencing was peripheral blood. These TCRs come from a man in his fifties or sixties with active COVID-19.

The chain uses TRBV19 and TRBJ1-5; D not certain. Trimming shortened V by 4 bases and J by 4 bases, and 17 bases separated the two germline ends. CDR1 LNHDA and CDR2 SQIVND come from the germline V gene (reference sequence). CDR3 size: 16 residues. This chain's CDR3 is CASSSGVTGINQPQHF. The CDR3, as DNA: TGTGCCAGTAGTAGCGGGGTCACGGGGATTAATCAGCCCCAGCATTTT.

This clone was detected once. The chain is built from TRBV13 and TRBJ2-2, with D hard to call. Germline V gene data show CDR1 as PRHDT and CDR2 as FYEKMQ (reference sequence). The CDR3 totals 15 residues. Trimming took off 5 bases at V and 2 bases at J, with 12 bases between the two ends. The CDR3 loop is CASSTDNLNTGELFF. The DNA for the CDR3 is TGTGCCAGCAGCACCGACAACCTTAACACCGGGGAGCTGTTTTTT.

The gene calls are TRBV5-4 and TRBJ1-1; D not resolved. CDR3 size: 15 residues. Trimming pared 0 bases from V and 4 bases from J, leaving 13 bases between. From germline, CDR1 is SGHNT and CDR2 YYREEE (reference sequence). The CDR3 coding sequence is TGTGCCAGCAGCTTGGATCGGGGTAGGAGCACTGAAGCTTTCTTT. Translating it yields CASSLDRGRSTEAFF.

The CDR3 here is CASSLARGLGNEQFF. CDR3 coding DNA: TGTGCCAGCAGCTTGGCCAGGGGTCTCGGCAATGAGCAGTTCTTC. The chain combines TRBV5-4 with TRBJ2-1; possibly TRBD1 for D (6 bases). CDR1 is SGHNT and CDR2 is YYREEE in the germline V gene (reference sequence). Trimming removed 0 bases at V and 6 bases at J, with 13 bases between. This CDR3 has 15 amino acids. Complete variable domain (other parts from reference TRBV5-4 and TRBJ2-1): ETGVTQSPTHLIKTRGQQVTLRCSSQSGHNTVSWYQQALGQGPQFIFQYYREEENGRGNFPPRFSGLQFPNYSSELNVNALELDDSALYLCASSLARGLGNEQFFGPGTRLTVL.

This clone was seen a single time. The rearrangement links TRBV7-9 to TRBJ2-1; maybe TRBD2 (6 bases). Germline V gene sequence: CDR1 SEHNR, CDR2 FQNEAQ (reference sequence). V lost 3 bases to trimming and J lost 0 bases, with 9 bases between them. The CDR3 runs 15 residues. The DNA of the CDR3 is TGTGCCAGCAGCTTCGGCGGGGACTCCTACAATGAGCAGTTCTTC. Translated, it gives CASSFGGDSYNEQFF.

The J gene is TRBJ2-1, the V gene TRBV7-9; possible D gene TRBD1, 6 bases. The CDR3 runs to 18 residues. The ends were cut back, 5 bases at V and 5 bases at J, with 25 bases in the middle. Germline assignment: CDR1 SEHNR and CDR2 FQNEAQ (reference sequence). DNA of the CDR3: TGTGCCAGCAGCAACACCTACATGGGGGCGAGAAGTGACAATGAGCAGTTCTTC. This translates into CASSNTYMGARSDNEQFF.